The clone carrying this TCR beta chain has at least ten counts. The antigen is not known. CDR1 SNHLY and CDR2 FYNNEI come from the germline V gene. The CDR3 has 17 residues. V dropped 6 bases and J dropped 5 bases, with 25 bases sitting between them. These data originate in a study of CD8+CD57+ T cells in acquired aplastic anemia. Study at large: On average, sorted CD4+ and CD8+ cells gave about 3.1 ug of DNA. General study points: It was found that 25 to 35 CD8+ CDR3 sequences were shared between patients and controls.

According to the study, genomic DNA was the template for TCR beta VDJ and CDR3 profiling. MiXCR, run by TCRdb on the reads, gives a single entry per CDR3 protein. The sample yields 150,000 or so distinct CDR3 sequences, roughly 48% seen once. The patients chosen for sequencing had shown expansion of CD8+CD57+ cells (detected by flow cytometry). This clonotype originated in a human donor with aplastic anemia. The specimen sequenced was sorted CD4+, CD8+, or CD8+CD57+ T cells (not recorded which) from PBMCs. The chain uses TRBV2 and TRBJ2-5; perhaps TRBD2 as D (6 bases). The CDR3 region is CASRLPGLGGVGETQYF. As DNA, the CDR3 is TGTGCCAGCAGGCTCCCAGGGCTGGGGGGAGTGGGGGAGACCCAGTACTTC. The variable domain in full, with the rest retrieved from reference TRBV2 and TRBJ2-5, is EPEVTQTPSHQVTQMGQEVILRCVPISNHLYFYWYRQILGQKVEFLVSFYNNEISEKSEIFDDQFSVERPDGSNFTLKIRSTKLEDSAMYFCASRLPGLGGVGETQYFGPGTRLLVL.